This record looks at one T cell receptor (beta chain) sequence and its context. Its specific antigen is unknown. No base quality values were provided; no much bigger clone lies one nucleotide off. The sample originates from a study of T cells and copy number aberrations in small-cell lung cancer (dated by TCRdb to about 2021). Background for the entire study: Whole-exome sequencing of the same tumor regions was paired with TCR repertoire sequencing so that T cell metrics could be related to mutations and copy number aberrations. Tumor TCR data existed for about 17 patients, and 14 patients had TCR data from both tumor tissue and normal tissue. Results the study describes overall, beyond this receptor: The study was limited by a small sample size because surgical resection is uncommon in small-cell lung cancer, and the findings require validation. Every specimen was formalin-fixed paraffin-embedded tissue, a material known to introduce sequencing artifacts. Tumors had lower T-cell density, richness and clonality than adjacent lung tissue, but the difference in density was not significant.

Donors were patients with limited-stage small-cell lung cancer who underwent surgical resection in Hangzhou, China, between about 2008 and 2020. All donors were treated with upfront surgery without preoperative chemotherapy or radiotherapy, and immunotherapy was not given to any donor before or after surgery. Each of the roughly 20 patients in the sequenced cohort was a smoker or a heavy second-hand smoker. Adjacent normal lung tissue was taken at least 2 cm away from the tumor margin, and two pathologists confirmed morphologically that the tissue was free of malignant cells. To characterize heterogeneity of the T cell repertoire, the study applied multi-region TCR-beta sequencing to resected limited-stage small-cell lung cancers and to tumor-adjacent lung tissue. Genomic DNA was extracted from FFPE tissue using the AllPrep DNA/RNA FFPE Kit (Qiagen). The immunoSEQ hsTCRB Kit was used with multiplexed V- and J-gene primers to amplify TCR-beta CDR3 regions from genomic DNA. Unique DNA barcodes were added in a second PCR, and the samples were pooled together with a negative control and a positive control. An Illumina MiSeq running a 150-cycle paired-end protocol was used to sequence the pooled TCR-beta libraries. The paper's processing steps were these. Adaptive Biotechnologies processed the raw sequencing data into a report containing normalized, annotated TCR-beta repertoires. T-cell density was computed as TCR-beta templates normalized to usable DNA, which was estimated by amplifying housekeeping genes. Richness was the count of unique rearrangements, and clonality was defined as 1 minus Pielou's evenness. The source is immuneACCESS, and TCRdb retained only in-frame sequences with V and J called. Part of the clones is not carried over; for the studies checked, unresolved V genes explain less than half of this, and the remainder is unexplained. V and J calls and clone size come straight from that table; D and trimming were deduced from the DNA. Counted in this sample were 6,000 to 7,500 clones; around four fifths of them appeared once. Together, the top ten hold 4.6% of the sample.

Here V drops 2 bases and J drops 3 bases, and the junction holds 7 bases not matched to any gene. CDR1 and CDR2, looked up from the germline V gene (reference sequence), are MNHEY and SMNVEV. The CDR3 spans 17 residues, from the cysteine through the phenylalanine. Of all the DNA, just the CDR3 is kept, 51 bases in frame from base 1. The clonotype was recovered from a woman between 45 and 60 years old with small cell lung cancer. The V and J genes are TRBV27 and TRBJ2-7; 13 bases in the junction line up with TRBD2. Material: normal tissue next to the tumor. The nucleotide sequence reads TGTGCCAGCAGTTTAGGGACTAGCGGGATCCGAGGCTACGAGCAGTACTTC. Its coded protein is CASSLGTSGIRGYEQYF.